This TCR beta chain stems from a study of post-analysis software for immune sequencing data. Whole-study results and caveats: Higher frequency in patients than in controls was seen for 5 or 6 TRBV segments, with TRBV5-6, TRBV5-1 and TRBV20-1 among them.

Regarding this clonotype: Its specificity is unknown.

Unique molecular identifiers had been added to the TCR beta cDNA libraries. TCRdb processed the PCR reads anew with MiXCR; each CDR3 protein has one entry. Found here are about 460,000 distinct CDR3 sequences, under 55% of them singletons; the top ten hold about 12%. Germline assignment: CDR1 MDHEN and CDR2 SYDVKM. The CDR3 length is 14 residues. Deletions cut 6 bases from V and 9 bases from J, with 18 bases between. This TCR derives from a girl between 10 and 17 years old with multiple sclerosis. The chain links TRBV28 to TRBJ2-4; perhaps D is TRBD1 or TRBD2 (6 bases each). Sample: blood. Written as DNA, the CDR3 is TGTGCCAGCAGCCTACAGGGTCTCGGGGGCATTCAGTACTTC. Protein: CASSLQGLGGIQYF.